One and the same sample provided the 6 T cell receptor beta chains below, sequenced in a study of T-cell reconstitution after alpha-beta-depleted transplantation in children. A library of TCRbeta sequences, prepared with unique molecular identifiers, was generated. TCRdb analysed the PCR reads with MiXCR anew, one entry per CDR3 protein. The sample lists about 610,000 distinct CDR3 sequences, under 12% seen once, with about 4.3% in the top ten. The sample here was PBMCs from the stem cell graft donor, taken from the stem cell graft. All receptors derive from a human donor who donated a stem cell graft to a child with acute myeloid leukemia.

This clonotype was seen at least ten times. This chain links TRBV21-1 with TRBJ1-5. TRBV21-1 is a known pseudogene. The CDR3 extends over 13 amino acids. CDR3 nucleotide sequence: TGTGCCAGCAACTCTTATACCGGTCAGCCCCAGCATTTT. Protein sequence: CASNSYTGQPQHF.

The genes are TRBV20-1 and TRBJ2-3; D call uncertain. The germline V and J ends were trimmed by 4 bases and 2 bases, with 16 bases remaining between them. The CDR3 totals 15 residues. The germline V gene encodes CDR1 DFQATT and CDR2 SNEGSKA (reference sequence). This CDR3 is CSAISPLKLTDTQYF. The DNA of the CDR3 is TGCAGTGCTATAAGCCCCCTCAAGCTCACAGATACGCAGTATTTT.

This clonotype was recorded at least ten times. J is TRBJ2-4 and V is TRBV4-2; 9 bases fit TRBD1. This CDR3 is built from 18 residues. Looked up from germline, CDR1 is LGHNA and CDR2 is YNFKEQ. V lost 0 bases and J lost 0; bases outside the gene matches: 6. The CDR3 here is CASSQDSDRGIAKNIQYF. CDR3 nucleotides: TGTGCCAGCAGCCAAGATTCGGACAGGGGCATAGCCAAAAACATTCAGTACTTC.

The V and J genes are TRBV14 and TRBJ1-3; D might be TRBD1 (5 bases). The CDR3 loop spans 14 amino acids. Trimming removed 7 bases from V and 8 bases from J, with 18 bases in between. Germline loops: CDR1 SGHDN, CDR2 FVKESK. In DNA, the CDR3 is TGTGCCAGCATGGGGGGGGTCGGAGGATACACCATATATTTT. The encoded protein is CASMGGVGGYTIYF.

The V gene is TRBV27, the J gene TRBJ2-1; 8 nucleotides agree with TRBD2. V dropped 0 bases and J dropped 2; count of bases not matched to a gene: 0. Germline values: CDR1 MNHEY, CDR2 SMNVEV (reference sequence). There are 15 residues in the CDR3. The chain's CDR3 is CASSLSSGAYNEQFF. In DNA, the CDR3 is TGTGCCAGCAGTTTATCTAGCGGGGCCTACAATGAGCAGTTCTTC.

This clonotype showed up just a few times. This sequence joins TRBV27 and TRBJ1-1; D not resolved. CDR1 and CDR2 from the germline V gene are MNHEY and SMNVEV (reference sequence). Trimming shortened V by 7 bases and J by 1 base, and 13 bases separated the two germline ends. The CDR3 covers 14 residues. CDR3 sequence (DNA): TGTGCCAGCAAGGACGTTACCAGGAACACTGAAGCTTTCTTT. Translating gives CASKDVTRNTEAFF.